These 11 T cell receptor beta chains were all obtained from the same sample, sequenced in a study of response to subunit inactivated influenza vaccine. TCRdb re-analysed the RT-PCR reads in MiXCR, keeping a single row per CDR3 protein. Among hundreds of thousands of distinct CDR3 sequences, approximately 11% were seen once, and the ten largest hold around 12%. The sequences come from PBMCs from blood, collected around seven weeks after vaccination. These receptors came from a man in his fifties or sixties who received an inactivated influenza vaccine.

This chain's CDR3 is CASSYTPSVHLNNEQFF. The CDR3, as DNA: TGTGCCAGCAGCTACACACCTAGCGTCCACCTTAACAATGAGCAGTTCTTC. The chain has TRBV7-3 and TRBJ2-1; TRBD2 is a possible D gene (6 bases). This CDR3 contains 17 residues. The germline gives CDR1 SGHTA, CDR2 FQGTGA. V lost 4 bases to trimming and J lost 5 bases, with 21 bases between them.

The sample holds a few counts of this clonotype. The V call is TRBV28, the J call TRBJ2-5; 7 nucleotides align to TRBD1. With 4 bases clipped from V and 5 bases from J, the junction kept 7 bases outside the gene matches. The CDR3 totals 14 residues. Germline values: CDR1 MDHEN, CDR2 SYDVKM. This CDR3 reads CASSSPGQTETQYF. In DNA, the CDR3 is TGTGCCAGCAGTTCACCGGGACAGACGGAGACCCAGTACTTC.

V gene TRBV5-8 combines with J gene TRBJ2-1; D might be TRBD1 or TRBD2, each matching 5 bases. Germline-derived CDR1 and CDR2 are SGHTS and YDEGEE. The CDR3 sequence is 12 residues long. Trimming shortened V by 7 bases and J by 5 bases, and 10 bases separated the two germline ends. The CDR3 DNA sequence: TGTGCCAGCTTGGGGGTAGACAATGAGCAGTTCTTC. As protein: CASLGVDNEQFF.

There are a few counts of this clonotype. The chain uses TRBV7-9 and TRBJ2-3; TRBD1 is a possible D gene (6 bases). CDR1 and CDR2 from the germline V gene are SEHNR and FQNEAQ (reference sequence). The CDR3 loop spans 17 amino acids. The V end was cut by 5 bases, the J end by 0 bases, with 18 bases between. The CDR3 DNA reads TGTGCCAGCAGCCCCCCAATGGCAGGGGCCAGCACAGATACGCAGTATTTT. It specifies CASSPPMAGASTDTQYF.

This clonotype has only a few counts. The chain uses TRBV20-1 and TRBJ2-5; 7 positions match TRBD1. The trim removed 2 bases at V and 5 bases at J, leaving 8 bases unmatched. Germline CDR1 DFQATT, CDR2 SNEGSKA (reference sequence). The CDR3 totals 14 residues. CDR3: CSARWTGTGETQYF. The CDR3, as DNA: TGCAGTGCTAGATGGACAGGCACTGGGGAGACCCAGTACTTC.

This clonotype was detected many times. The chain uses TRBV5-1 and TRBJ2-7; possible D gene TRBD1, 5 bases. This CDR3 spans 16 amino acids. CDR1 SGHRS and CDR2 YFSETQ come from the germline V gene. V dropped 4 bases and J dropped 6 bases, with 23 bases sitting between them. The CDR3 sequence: CASSSSAGNLRSEQYF. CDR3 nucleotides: TGCGCCAGCAGCAGCAGCGCAGGGAATCTGCGTTCCGAGCAGTACTTC.

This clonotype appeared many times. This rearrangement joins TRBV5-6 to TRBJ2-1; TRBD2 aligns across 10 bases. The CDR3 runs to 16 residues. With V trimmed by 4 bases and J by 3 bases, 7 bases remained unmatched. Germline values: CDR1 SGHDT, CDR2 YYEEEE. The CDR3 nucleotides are TGTGCCAGCAGCACCAGACTAGCGGGTTACTACAATGAGCAGTTCTTC. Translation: CASSTRLAGYYNEQFF.

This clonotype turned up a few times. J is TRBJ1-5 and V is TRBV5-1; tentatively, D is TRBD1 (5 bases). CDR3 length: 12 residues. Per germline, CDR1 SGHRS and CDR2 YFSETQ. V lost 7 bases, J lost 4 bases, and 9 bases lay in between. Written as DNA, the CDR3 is TGCGCCAGCGGGGCCTCTAATCAGCCCCAGCATTTT. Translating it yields CASGASNQPQHF.

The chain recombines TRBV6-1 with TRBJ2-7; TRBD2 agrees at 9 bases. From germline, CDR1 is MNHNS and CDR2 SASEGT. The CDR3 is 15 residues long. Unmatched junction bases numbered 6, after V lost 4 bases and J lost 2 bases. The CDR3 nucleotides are TGTGCCAGCAGTGGAGCGGGGGGCGGGACCTACGAGCAGTACTTC. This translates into CASSGAGGGTYEQYF.

CDR3: CSAKIQGLGAKNIQYF. The CDR3 coding sequence is TGCAGTGCTAAAATCCAGGGTTTGGGAGCCAAAAACATTCAGTACTTC. J is TRBJ2-4 and V is TRBV20-1; possible D gene TRBD1, 5 bases. With 4 bases removed from V and 0 bases from J, the gap between germline ends came to 16 bases. The CDR3 runs to 16 residues. CDR1 is DFQATT, CDR2 SNEGSKA, per germline (reference sequence).

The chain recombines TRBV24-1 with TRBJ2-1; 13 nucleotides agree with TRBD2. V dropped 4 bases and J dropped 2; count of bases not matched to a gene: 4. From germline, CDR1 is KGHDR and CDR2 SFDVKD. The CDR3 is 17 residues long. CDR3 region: CATSERTSGRAYNEQFF. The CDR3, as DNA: TGTGCCACCAGTGAACGAACTAGCGGGAGGGCCTACAATGAGCAGTTCTTC.